This is a list of T cell receptor beta chains from one sample in a study of blood T cell repertoires in COVID-19. Measured with immunoSEQ multiplex PCR; TCRdb has only the in-frame clones, and not every one. The repertoire holds 120,000 or so clones, approximately 81% seen once, with about 3.9% in the top ten. Sequenced sample: peripheral blood. The receptors here all came from a man aged 60 to 75 with acute or convalescent COVID-19. CDR3s include the opening cysteine and the closing phenylalanine or tryptophan. Each record gives: CDR3 length, D gene, J gene, clone size, V gene, CDR3 protein, CDR3 DNA. A D gene is named only where the DNA matches it firmly. Some rows have no size entry. The others give once, few or many, or a class for an expanded clone.

13 | - | TRBJ2-7 | - | TRBV7-2 | CASSPKGGGEQYF | TGTGCCAGCAGCCCAAAGGGGGGAGGGGAGCAGTACTTC
13 | - | TRBJ1-1 | - | TRBV29-1 | CSVATFRETEAFF | TGCAGCGTTGCCACTTTCAGGGAAACTGAAGCTTTCTTT
15 | - | TRBJ1-1 | few | TRBV19 | CASTPPRMGNTEAFF | TGTGCCAGTACCCCACCGCGGATGGGGAACACTGAAGCTTTCTTT
13 | - | TRBJ2-1 | - | TRBV27 | CASRTAGPNEQFF | TGTGCCAGCAGAACAGCGGGCCCCAATGAGCAGTTCTTC
14 | - | TRBJ1-5 | once | TRBV4-3 | CASSQDPRGQPQHF | TGCGCCAGCAGCCAAGATCCTCGAGGTCAGCCCCAGCATTTT
15 | TRBD2 | TRBJ2-2 | - | TRBV19 | CASSRLAGDTGELFF | TGTGCCAGTAGCAGACTAGCGGGAGACACCGGGGAGCTGTTTTTT
16 | - | TRBJ2-5 | few | TRBV15 | CATSRDRASRGETQYF | TGTGCCACCAGCAGAGATCGGGCTAGTCGGGGAGAGACCCAGTACTTC
15 | TRBD1 | TRBJ2-7 | - | TRBV6-5 | CASSKNRDRFYEQYF | TGTGCCAGCAGTAAGAACCGGGACAGGTTCTACGAGCAGTACTTC
15 | TRBD1 | TRBJ2-7 | - | TRBV14 | CASSQEWTGTDEQYF | TGTGCCAGCAGCCAAGAGTGGACAGGGACCGACGAGCAGTACTTC
15 | - | TRBJ2-6 | - | TRBV7-2 | CASSSESSGANVLTF | TGTGCCAGCAGCTCGGAGTCCTCTGGGGCCAACGTCCTGACTTTC
16 | - | TRBJ2-5 | - | TRBV3-1/TRBV3-2 | CASSQVPAEIQETQYF | TGTGCCAGCAGCCAAGTCCCAGCGGAGATCCAAGAGACCCAGTACTTC
15 | - | TRBJ2-3 | - | TRBV9 | CASSVGGPSTDTQYF | TGTGCCAGCAGCGTAGGGGGGCCTAGCACAGATACGCAGTATTTT
14 | TRBD1 | TRBJ2-5 | - | TRBV7-2 | CASSLLGQAETQYF | TGTGCCAGCAGCTTACTAGGACAGGCTGAGACCCAGTACTTC
16 | TRBD2 | TRBJ2-7 | - | TRBV3-1/TRBV3-2 | CASSQRASGRADEQYF | TGTGCCAGCAGCCAGAGGGCTAGCGGGAGGGCCGACGAGCAGTACTTC
15 | - | TRBJ2-2 | once | TRBV7-3 | CASSPTGTNTGELFF | TGTGCCAGCAGCCCGACGGGAACGAACACCGGGGAGCTGTTTTTT
13 | TRBD1 | TRBJ1-6 | - | TRBV30 | CAWAGQYNSPLHF | TGTGCCTGGGCGGGACAGTATAATTCACCCCTCCACTTT
15 | TRBD1 | TRBJ2-2 | - | TRBV28 | CASSLSGQGAGELFF | TGTGCCAGCAGTTTAAGTGGACAGGGGGCCGGGGAGCTGTTTTTT
14 | TRBD1 | TRBJ1-1 | - | TRBV6-5 | CASGMTGGGTEAFF | TGTGCCAGCGGAATGACAGGGGGTGGAACTGAAGCTTTCTTT
14 | TRBD1 | TRBJ2-1 | - | TRBV2 | CASSEDRGVNEQFF | TGTGCCAGCAGTGAAGACAGGGGGGTCAATGAGCAGTTCTTC
12 | - | TRBJ2-5 | - | TRBV5-1 | CASSSTRETQYF | TGCGCCAGCAGCTCGACTCGGGAGACCCAGTACTTC
18 | - | TRBJ2-1 | - | TRBV5-4 | CASSLEGSGFESYNEQFF | TGTGCCAGCAGCTTGGAAGGGAGCGGGTTTGAGTCCTACAATGAGCAGTTCTTC
12 | - | TRBJ2-1 | once | TRBV28 | CASSVSANEQFF | TGTGCCAGCAGTGTAAGCGCAAATGAGCAGTTCTTC
16 | - | TRBJ1-5 | - | TRBV19 | CASSPHGQGSNQPQHF | TGTGCCAGTAGCCCCCACGGTCAGGGGAGCAATCAGCCCCAGCATTTT
15 | TRBD2 | TRBJ2-2 | once | TRBV7-3 | CASRPSVAGPQELFF | TGTGCCAGCAGGCCCAGCGTAGCGGGGCCCCAGGAGCTGTTTTTT
13 | - | TRBJ2-1 | - | TRBV6-5 | CASSYSTSNEQFF | TGTGCCAGCAGTTACTCGACTAGCAATGAGCAGTTCTTC
13 | - | TRBJ2-7 | - | TRBV7-2 | CASSSTPTYEQYF | TGTGCCAGCAGCTCTACTCCGACCTACGAGCAGTACTTC
14 | TRBD1 | TRBJ2-5 | - | TRBV7-2 | CASSFPGQGETQYF | TGTGCCAGCAGCTTCCCGGGACAGGGGGAGACCCAGTACTTC
18 | TRBD1 | TRBJ2-7 | - | TRBV11-2 | CASSRDRGQIAGGYEQYF | TGTGCCAGCAGCCGGGACAGGGGGCAGATAGCGGGAGGCTACGAGCAGTACTTC
15 | - | TRBJ1-2 | - | TRBV5-1 | CASSADTIPPIGYTF | TGCGCCAGCAGCGCAGACACCATCCCACCTATTGGCTACACCTTC
15 | - | TRBJ2-2 | - | TRBV6-5 | CASSPYGGASGELFF | TGTGCCAGCAGTCCCTACGGTGGGGCCTCCGGGGAGCTGTTTTTT
14 | TRBD1 | TRBJ2-3 | - | TRBV10-2 | CASSRDRGVGTQYF | TGCGCCAGCAGCCGGGACAGGGGGGTTGGTACGCAGTATTTT
18 | TRBD1 | TRBJ2-3 | - | TRBV24-1 | CATSESPGQRSSTDTQYF | TGTGCCACCAGTGAGTCACCGGGACAGCGATCTAGCACAGATACGCAGTATTTT
15 | TRBD1 | TRBJ2-5 | - | TRBV28 | CASRSDRQGDKTQYF | TGTGCCAGCAGGAGTGATCGACAGGGGGATAAGACCCAGTACTTC
14 | - | TRBJ2-2 | - | TRBV29-1 | CSVERGGTTGELFF | TGCAGCGTTGAACGGGGCGGGACTACCGGGGAGCTGTTTTTT
15 | - | TRBJ1-5 | - | TRBV3-1/TRBV3-2 | CASSQDSGVNQPQHF | TGTGCCAGCAGCCAAGATTCAGGGGTTAATCAGCCCCAGCATTTT
15 | - | TRBJ2-6 | once | TRBV3-1/TRBV3-2 | CASSPGHSGANVLTF | TGTGCCAGCAGCCCAGGCCACTCTGGGGCCAACGTCCTGACTTTC
14 | TRBD1 | TRBJ2-7 | - | TRBV6-2/TRBV6-3 | CASSYPGTAYEQYF | TGTGCCAGCAGTTACCCGGGGACAGCCTACGAGCAGTACTTC
12 | - | TRBJ2-1 | - | TRBV29-1 | CSVRDWNNEQFF | TGCAGCGTCCGTGACTGGAACAATGAGCAGTTCTTC
14 | - | TRBJ2-2 | - | TRBV19 | CASSIVQMAGELFF | TGTGCCAGTAGTATAGTACAGATGGCCGGGGAGCTGTTTTTT
13 | TRBD1 | TRBJ2-7 | - | TRBV5-1 | CASSGQGVYEQYF | TGCGCCAGCAGTGGACAGGGGGTGTACGAGCAGTACTTC
13 | - | TRBJ2-3 | - | TRBV27 | CASSRQGTDTQYF | TGTGCCAGCAGCCGACAGGGCACAGATACGCAGTATTTT
15 | - | TRBJ1-2 | - | TRBV27 | CASSFSPGANYGYTF | TGTGCCAGCAGTTTCTCTCCGGGAGCTAACTATGGCTACACCTTC